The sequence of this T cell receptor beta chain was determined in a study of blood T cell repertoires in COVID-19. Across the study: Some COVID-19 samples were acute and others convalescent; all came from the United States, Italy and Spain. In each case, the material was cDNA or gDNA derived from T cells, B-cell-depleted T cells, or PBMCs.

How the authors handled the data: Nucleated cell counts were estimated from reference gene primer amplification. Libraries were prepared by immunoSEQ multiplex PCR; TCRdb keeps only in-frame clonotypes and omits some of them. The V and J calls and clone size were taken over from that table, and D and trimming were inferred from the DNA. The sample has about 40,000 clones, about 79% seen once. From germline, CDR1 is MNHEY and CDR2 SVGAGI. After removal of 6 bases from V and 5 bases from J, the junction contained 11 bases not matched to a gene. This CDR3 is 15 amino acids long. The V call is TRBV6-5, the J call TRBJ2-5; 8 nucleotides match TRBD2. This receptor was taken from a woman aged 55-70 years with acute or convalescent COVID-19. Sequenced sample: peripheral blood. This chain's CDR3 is CASSWMAGGGETQYF. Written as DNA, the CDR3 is TGTGCCAGCAGCTGGATGGCGGGGGGCGGGGAGACCCAGTACTTC.